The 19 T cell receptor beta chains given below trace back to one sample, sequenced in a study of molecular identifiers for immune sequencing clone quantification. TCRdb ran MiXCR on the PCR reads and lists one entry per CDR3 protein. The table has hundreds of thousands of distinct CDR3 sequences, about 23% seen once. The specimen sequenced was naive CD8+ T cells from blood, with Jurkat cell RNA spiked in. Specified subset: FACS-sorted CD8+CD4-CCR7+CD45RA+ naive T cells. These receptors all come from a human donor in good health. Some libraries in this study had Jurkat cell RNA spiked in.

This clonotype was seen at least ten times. The CDR3 is CASSSPDLNTEAFF. In nucleotides, the CDR3 is TGTGCCAGCAGCTCCCCAGACCTTAACACTGAAGCTTTCTTT. This chain uses TRBV7-9 with TRBJ1-1, with D unresolved. The length of the CDR3 is 14 residues. V dropped 4 bases and J dropped 2 bases, with 11 bases sitting between them. The germline CDR1 and CDR2 sequences are SEHNR and FQNEAQ (reference sequence).

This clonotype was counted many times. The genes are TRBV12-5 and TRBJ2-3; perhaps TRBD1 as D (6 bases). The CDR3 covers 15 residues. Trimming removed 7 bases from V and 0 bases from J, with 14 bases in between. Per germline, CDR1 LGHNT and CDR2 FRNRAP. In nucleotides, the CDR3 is TGTGCTAGTGCCAAGGGGGAGACTAGCACAGATACGCAGTATTTT. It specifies CASAKGETSTDTQYF.

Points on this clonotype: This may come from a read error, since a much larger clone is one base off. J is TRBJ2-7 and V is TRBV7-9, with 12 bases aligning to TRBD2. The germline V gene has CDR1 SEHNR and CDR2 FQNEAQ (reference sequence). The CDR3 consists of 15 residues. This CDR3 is CAGSSGLAGTYEQYF. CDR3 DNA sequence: TGTGCCGGCAGTTCCGGACTAGCGGGGACCTACGAGCAGTACTTC.

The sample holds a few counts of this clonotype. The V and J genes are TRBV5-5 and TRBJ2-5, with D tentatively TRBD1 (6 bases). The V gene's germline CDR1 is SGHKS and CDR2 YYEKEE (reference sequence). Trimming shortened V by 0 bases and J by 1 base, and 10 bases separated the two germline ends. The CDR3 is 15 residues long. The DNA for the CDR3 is TGTGCCAGCAGCTTGGATCCAGGGGTCCAAGAGACCCAGTACTTC. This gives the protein CASSLDPGVQETQYF. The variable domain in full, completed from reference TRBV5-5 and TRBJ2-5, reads DAGVTQSPTHLIKTRGQQVTLRCSPISGHKSVSWYQQVLGQGPQFIFQYYEKEERGRGNFPDRFSARQFPNYSSELNVNALLLGDSALYLCASSLDPGVQETQYFGPGTRLLVL.

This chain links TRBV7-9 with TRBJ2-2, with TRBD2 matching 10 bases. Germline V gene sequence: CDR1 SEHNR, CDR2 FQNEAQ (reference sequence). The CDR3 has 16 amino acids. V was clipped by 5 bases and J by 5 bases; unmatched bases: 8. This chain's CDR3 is CASSPDGTSVTGELFF. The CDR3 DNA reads TGTGCCAGCAGCCCCGACGGGACTAGCGTTACCGGGGAGCTGTTTTTT.

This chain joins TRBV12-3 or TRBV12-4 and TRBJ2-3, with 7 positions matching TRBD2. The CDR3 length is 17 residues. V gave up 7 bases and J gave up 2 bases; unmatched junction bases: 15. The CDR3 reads CASTPPIGGGDTDTQYF. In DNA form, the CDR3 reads TGTGCCAGCACCCCTCCAATTGGCGGGGGAGACACAGATACGCAGTATTTT.

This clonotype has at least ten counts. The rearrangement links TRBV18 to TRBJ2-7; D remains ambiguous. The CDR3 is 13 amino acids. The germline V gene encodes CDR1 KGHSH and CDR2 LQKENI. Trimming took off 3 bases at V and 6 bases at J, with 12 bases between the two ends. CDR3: CASSPTESPEQYF. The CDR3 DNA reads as TGTGCCAGCTCACCGACGGAGTCCCCCGAGCAGTACTTC.

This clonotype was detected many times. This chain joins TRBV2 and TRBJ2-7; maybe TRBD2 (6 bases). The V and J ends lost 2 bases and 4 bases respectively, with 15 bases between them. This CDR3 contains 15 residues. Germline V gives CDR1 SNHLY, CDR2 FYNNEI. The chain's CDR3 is CASSEFGGGWYEQYF. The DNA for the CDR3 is TGTGCCAGCAGTGAATTCGGGGGAGGCTGGTACGAGCAGTACTTC.

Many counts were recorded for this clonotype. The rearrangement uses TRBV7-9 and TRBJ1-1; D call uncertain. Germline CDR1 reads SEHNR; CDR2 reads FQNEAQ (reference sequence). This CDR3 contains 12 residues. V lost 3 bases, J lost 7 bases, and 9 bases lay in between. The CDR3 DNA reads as TGTGCCAGCAGCTTGGGAGGATTTGAAGCTTTCTTT. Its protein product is CASSLGGFEAFF.

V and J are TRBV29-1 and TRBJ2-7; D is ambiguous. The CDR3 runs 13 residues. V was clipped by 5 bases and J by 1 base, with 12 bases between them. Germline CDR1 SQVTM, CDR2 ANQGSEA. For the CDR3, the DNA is TGCAGCGTTTATTCCAGCGCGTCCTACGAGCAGTACTTC. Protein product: CSVYSSASYEQYF.

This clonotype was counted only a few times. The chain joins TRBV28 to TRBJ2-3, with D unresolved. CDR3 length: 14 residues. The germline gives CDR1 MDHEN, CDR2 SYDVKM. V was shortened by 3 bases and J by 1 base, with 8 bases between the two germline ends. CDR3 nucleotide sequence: TGTGCCAGCAGTTTTGCCTTTGGCACAGATACGCAGTATTTT. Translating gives CASSFAFGTDTQYF.

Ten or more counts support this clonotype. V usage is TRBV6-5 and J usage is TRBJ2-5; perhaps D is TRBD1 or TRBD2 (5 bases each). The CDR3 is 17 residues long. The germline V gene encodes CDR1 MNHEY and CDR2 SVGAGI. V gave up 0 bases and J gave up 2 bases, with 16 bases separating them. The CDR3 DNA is TGTGCCAGCAGTTACTCTCGGTATGGGACGAGGCAAGAGACCCAGTACTTC. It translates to CASSYSRYGTRQETQYF.

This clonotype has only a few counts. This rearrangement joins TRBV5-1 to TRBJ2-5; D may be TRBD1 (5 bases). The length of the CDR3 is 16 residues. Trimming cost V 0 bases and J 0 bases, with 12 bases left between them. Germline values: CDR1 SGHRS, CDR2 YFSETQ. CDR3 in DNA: TGCGCCAGCAGCTTGGTGACAGATGCTGACCAAGAGACCCAGTACTTC. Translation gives CASSLVTDADQETQYF.

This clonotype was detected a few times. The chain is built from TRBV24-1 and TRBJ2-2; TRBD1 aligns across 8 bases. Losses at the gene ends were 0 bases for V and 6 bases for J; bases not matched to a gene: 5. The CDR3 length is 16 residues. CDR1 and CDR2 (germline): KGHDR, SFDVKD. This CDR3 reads CATSDLQGASSGELFF. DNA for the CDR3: TGTGCCACCAGTGATTTGCAGGGGGCGAGCTCCGGGGAGCTGTTTTTT.

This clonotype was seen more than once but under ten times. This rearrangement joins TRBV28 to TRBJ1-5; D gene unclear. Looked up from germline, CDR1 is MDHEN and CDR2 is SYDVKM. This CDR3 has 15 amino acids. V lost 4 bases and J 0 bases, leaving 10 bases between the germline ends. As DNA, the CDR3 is TGTGCCAGCAGTTCCCCCGACACTAGCAATCAGCCCCAGCATTTT. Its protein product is CASSSPDTSNQPQHF.

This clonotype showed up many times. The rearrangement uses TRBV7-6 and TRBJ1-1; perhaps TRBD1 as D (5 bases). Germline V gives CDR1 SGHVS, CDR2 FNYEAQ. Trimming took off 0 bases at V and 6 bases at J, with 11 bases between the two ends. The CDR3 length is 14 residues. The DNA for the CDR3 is TGTGCCAGCAGCTTAGCGCTGCGGGGGGCTGAAGCTTTCTTT. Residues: CASSLALRGAEAFF.

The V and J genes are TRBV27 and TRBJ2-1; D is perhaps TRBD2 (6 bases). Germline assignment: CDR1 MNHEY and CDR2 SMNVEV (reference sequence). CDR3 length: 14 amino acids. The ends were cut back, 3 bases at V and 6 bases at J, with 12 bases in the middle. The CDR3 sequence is CASSFSPGANEQFF. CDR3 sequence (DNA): TGTGCCAGCAGTTTCTCTCCGGGAGCCAATGAGCAGTTCTTC.

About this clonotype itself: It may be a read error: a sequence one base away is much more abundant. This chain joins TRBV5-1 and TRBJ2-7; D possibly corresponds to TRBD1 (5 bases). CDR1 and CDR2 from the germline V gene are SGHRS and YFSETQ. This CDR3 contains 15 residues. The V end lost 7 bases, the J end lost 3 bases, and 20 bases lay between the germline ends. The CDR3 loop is CASSSDQGTSYEQYF. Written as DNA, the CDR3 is TGCGCCAGCTCATCAGATCAGGGTACCAGCTACGAGCAGTACTTC.

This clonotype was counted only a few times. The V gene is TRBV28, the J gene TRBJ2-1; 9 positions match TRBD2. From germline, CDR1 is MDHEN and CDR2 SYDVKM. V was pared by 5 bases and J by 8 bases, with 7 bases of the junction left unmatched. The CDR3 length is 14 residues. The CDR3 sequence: CASSLSGSLDEQFF. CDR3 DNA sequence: TGTGCCAGCAGTCTTAGCGGGAGCTTGGATGAGCAGTTCTTC.